This T cell receptor beta chain stems from a study of T cells in Graves' hyperthyroidism and ophthalmopathy. Newly diagnosed hyperthyroidism patients aged 18 to 65 years had disease lasting under 2 months. Amplification of TCR beta CDR3 regions was performed using RNA transcripts as template. HTBI primers were the set used in a first-round RT-PCR of the TCR CDR3. TCRdb processed the multiplex PCR reads anew with MiXCR; each CDR3 protein has one entry. This repertoire shows 650,000 to 700,000 distinct CDR3 sequences, roughly a sixth found once; its top ten account for 15% to 19%. Broader study findings: Most expanded thyroid clonotypes above 0.001 recurred in blood.

This clonotype was seen at least ten times. Antigen: not known. The CDR3 spans 11 residues. CDR1 GTSNPN and CDR2 SVGIG come from the germline V gene (reference sequence). The V and J ends lost 7 bases and 1 base respectively, with 7 bases between them. The chain uses TRBV30 and TRBJ1-1; D is unresolved. The source of this sequence is a man in his forties or fifties with Graves' hyperthyroidism. Specimen: blood. CDR3: CASEANTEAFF. Written as DNA, the CDR3 is TGTGCCTCTGAAGCGAACACTGAAGCTTTCTTT.